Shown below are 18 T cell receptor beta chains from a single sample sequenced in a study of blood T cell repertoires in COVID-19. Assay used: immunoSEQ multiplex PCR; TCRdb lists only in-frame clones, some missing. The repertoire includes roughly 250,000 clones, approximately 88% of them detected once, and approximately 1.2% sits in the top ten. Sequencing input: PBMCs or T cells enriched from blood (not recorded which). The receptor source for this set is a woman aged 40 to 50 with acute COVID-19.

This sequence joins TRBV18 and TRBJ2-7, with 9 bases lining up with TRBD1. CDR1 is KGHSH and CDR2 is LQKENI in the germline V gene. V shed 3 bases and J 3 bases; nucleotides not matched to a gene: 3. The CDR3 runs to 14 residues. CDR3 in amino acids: CASSPVDRGYEQYV. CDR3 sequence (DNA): TGTGCCAGCTCACCTGTGGACAGGGGCTACGAGCAGTACGTC.

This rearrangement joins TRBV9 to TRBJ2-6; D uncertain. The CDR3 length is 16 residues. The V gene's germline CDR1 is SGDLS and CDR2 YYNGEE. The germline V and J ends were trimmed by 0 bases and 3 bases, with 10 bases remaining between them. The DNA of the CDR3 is TGTGCCAGCAGCGTAGGGGTCAGAGGTGGGGCCAACGTCCTGACTTTC. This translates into CASSVGVRGGANVLTF.

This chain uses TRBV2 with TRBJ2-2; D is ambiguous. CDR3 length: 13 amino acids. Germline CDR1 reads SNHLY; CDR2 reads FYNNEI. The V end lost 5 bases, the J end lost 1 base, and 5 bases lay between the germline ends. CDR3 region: CASSSENTGELFF. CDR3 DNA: TGTGCCAGCAGTAGCGAGAACACCGGGGAGCTGTTTTTT.

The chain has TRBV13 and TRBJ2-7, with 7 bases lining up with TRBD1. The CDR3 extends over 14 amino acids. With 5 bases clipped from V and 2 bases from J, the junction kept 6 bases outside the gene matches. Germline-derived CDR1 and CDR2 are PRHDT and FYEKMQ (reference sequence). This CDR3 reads CASSGRDSPYEQYF. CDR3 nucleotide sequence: TGTGCCAGCAGCGGCCGGGACAGTCCCTACGAGCAGTACTTC.

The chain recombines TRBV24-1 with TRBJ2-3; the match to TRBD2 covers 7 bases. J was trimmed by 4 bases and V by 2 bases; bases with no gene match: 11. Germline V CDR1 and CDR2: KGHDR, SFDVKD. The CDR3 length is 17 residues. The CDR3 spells CATSDSRRAGSSDTQYF. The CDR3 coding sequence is TGTGCCACCAGTGATTCCCGGAGAGCGGGAAGTTCAGATACGCAGTATTTT.

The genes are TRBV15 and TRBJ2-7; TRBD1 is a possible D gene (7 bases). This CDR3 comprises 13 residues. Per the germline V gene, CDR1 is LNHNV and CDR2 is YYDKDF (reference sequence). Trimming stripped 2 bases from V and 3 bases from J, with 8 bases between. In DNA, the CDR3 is TGTGCCACCAGCAGACAGGGGGGCTACGAGCAGTACTTC. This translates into CATSRQGGYEQYF.

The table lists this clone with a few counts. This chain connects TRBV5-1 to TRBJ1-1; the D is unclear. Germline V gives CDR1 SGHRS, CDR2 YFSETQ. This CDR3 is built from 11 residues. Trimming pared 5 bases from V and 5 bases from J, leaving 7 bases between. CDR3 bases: TGCGCCAGCAGGAGAGAAACTGAAGCTTTCTTT. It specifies CASRRETEAFF. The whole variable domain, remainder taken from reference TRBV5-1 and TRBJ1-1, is KAGVTQTPRYLIKTRGQQVTLSCSPISGHRSVSWYQQTPGQGLQFLFEYFSETQRNKGNFPGRFSGRQFSNSRSEMNVSTLELGDSALYLCASRRETEAFFGQGTRLTVV.

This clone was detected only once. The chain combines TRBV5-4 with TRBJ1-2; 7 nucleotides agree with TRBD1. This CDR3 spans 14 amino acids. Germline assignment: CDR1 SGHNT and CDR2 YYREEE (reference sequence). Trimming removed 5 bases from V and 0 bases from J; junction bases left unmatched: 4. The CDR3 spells CASRVTGANYGYTF. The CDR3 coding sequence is TGTGCCAGCAGAGTTACAGGGGCTAACTATGGCTACACCTTC.

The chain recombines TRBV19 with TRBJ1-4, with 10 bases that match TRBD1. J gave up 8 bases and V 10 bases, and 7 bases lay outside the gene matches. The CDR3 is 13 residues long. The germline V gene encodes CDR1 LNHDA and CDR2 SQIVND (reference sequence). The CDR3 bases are TGTGCCACCACGGGACAGGGGAGGGAAAAACTGTTTTTT. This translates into CATTGQGREKLFF.

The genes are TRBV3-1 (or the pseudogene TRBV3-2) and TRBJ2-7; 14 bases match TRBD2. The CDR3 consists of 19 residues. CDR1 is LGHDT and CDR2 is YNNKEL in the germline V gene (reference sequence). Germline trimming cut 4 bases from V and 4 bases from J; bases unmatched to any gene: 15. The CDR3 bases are TGTGCCAGCAGCCGAACCTCTCCGGGACTAGCGGGAGTCGGGTACGAGCAGTACGTC. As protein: CASSRTSPGLAGVGYEQYV.

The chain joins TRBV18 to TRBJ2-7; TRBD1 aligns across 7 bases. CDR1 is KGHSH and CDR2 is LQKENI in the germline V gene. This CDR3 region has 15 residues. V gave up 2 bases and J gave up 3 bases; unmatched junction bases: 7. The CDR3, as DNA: TGTGCCAGCTCACCAACTGATCGGACAGGCTACGAGCAGTACTTC. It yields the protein CASSPTDRTGYEQYF.

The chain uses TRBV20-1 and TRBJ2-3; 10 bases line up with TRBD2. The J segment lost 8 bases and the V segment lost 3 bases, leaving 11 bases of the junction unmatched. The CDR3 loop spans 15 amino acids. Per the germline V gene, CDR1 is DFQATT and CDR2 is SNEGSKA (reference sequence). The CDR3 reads CSASPQREGGTTQYF. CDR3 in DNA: TGCAGTGCTAGTCCCCAGCGGGAGGGTGGTACTACGCAGTATTTT.

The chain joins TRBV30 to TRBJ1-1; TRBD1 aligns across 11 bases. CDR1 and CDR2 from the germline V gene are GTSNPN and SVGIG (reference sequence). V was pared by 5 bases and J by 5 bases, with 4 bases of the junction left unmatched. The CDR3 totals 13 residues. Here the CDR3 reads CAWCGTGGTEAFF. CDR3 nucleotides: TGTGCCTGGTGCGGGACAGGGGGAACTGAAGCTTTCTTT.

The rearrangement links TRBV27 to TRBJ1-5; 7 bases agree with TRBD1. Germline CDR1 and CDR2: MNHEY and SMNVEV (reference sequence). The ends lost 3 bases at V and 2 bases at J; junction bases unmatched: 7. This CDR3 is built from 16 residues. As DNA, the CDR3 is TGTGCCAGCAGTTTCCTTGACAGGGTGGGCAATCAGCCCCAGCATTTT. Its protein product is CASSFLDRVGNQPQHF.

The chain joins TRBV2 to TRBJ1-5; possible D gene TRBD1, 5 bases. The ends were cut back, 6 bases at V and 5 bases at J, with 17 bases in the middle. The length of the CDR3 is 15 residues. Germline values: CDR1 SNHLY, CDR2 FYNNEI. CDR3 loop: CASSVLQGGDQPQHF. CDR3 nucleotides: TGTGCCAGCAGCGTTCTCCAGGGTGGCGATCAGCCCCAGCATTTT.

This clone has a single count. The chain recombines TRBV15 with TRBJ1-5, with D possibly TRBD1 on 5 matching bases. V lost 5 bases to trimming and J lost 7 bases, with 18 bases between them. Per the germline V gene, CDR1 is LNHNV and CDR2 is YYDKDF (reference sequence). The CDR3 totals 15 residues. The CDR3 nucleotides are TGTGCCACCAGCGGGGGAGGGCTCAAAGTGCAGCCCCAGCATTTT. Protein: CATSGGGLKVQPQHF.

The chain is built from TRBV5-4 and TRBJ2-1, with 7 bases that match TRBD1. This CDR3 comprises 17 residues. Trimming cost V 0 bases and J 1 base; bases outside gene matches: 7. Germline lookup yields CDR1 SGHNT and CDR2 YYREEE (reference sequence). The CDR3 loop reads CASSLGAGGFSYNEQFF. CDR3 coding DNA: TGTGCCAGCAGCTTGGGGGCAGGGGGATTTTCCTACAATGAGCAGTTCTTC.

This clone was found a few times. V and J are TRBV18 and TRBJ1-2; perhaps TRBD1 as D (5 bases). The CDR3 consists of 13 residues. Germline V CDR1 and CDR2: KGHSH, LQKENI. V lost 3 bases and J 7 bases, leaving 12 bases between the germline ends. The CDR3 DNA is TGTGCCAGCTCACCGCGCGCGGGGGGTGGCTACACCTTC. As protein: CASSPRAGGGYTF. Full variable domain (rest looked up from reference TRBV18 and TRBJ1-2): NAGVMQNPRHLVRRRGQEARLRCSPMKGHSHVYWYRQLPEEGLKFMVYLQKENIIDESGMPKERFSAEFPKEGPSILRIQQVVRGDSAAYFCASSPRAGGGYTFGSGTRLTVV.